Listed below are T cell receptor beta chains from one sample, sequenced in a study of blood T cells in healthy people across ages. MiXCR was run by TCRdb on the 5' RACE reads, yielding one entry per CDR3 protein. The sample yields fewer than 900,000 distinct CDR3 sequences, roughly 35% seen once. The sequenced material came from blood. These receptors all come from a man between 18 and 35 years old in good health. Both conserved end residues are part of each CDR3. Each record gives: CDR3 length, D gene, clone size, J gene, V gene, CDR3 protein, CDR3 DNA. The D gene is left open where the match is weak. Expanded clones get a size class; other rows say once, few or many, or leave the size out.

>18|-|few|TRBJ1-2|TRBV7-8
CASSLEQGLLPPNYGYTF
TGTGCCAGCAGCTTAGAGCAGGGCCTACTACCGCCGAACTATGGCTACACCTTC
>13|TRBD1|-|TRBJ1-2|TRBV3-1
CASSQRQGGGYTF
TGTGCCAGCAGCCAAAGACAGGGGGGTGGCTACACCTTC
>15|-|-|TRBJ2-4|TRBV2
CASGNLALGGTIQYF
TGTGCCAGCGGCAACCTGGCTCTTGGGGGAACCATTCAGTACTTC
>14|-|-|TRBJ2-5|TRBV7-9
CASSLMRGPETQYF
TGTGCCAGCAGCTTAATGCGGGGGCCAGAGACCCAGTACTTC
>12|TRBD2|many|TRBJ2-1|TRBV20-1
CSAGTSAGEQFF
TGCAGTGCTGGGACTAGCGCCGGAGAGCAGTTCTTC
>15|TRBD1|-|TRBJ2-1|TRBV20-1
CSAPPGTGDLGEQFF
TGCAGTGCACCCCCCGGGACAGGGGATTTGGGTGAGCAGTTCTTC
>16|-|-|TRBJ2-3|TRBV5-1
CGSSLAGHVGTDTQYF
TGCGGCAGCAGCTTGGCCGGACATGTGGGTACAGATACGCAGTATTTT
>14|-|many|TRBJ1-5|TRBV3-1
CASSQGQSNQPQHF
TGTGCCAGCAGCCAAGGGCAGAGCAATCAGCCCCAGCATTTT
>17|TRBD2|-|TRBJ2-5|TRBV4-3
CASSQDGELAGAHEQYF
TGCGCCAGCAGCCAAGATGGGGAACTAGCGGGGGCCCATGAGCAGTACTTC
>13|TRBD1|-|TRBJ2-7|TRBV27
CASRDRGFYEQYF
TGTGCCAGCCGGGACAGGGGGTTCTACGAGCAGTACTTC
>14|-|-|TRBJ1-1|TRBV12-3/TRBV12-4
CASSQGYMNTEAFF
TGTGCCAGCTCCCAAGGGTACATGAACACTGAAGCTTTCTTT
>16|TRBD1|-|TRBJ1-2|TRBV30
CAWRLNWDRAAYGYTF
TGTGCCTGGAGGCTCAACTGGGACAGGGCCGCTTATGGCTACACCTTC
>14|-|-|TRBJ1-4|TRBV9
CASSVDGNPEKLFF
TGTGCCAGCAGCGTAGACGGTAATCCGGAAAAACTGTTTTTT
>15|-|few|TRBJ2-3|TRBV5-1
CASSPGTQVSDTQYF
TGCGCCAGCAGCCCCGGGACCCAAGTTTCAGATACGCAGTATTTT
>19|TRBD2|few|TRBJ2-1|TRBV5-5
CASSAPGLAGAWGYNEQFF
TGTGCCAGCAGCGCCCCCGGTCTAGCGGGGGCATGGGGTTACAATGAGCAGTTCTTC
>16|-|few|TRBJ2-4|TRBV15
CATSRPGGLAKNIQYF
TGTGCCACCAGCAGACCCGGAGGGCTAGCCAAAAACATTCAGTACTTC
>12|-|-|TRBJ1-2|TRBV19
CASSIGDRGYTF
TGTGCCAGTAGTATTGGGGATCGTGGCTACACCTTC
>14|-|few|TRBJ2-5|TRBV5-5
CASSLYGGPVAQYF
TGTGCCAGCAGCTTGTACGGGGGTCCGGTGGCCCAGTACTTC
>15|-|many|TRBJ1-2|TRBV12-3/TRBV12-4
CASSHNIDGLYGYTF
TGTGCCAGCAGCCATAATATTGACGGCCTCTATGGCTACACCTTC
>13|-|few|TRBJ2-7|TRBV4-3
CASSQESRDEQYF
TGCGCCAGCAGCCAAGAGTCGAGGGATGAGCAGTACTTC
>16|TRBD1|-|TRBJ2-7|TRBV20-1
CSARDSGTGPYYEQYF
TGCAGTGCTAGAGATAGTGGGACAGGGCCTTACTACGAGCAGTACTTC
>14|-|-|TRBJ2-7|TRBV29-1
CSVYPGILHNEQYF
TGCAGCGTTTACCCAGGGATACTCCACAATGAGCAGTACTTC
>14|-|-|TRBJ1-5|TRBV4-1
CASAKGPLVWPQHF
TGCGCCAGCGCCAAAGGGCCGCTGGTGTGGCCCCAGCATTTT
>14|-|few|TRBJ2-7|TRBV7-2
CASSLRAVNYEQYF
TGTGCCAGCAGCTTACGGGCCGTCAACTACGAGCAGTACTTC
>13|-|-|TRBJ1-2|TRBV10-3
CASRTEANYGYTF
TGTGCCAGCCGGACGGAAGCTAACTATGGCTACACCTTC
>15|-|few|TRBJ1-6|TRBV3-1
CASSQDGGGNSPLHF
TGTGCCAGCAGCCAAGATGGGGGAGGGAATTCACCCCTCCACTTT
>14|-|-|TRBJ1-1|TRBV20-1
CSAGLDSLNTGAFF
TGCAGTGCTGGACTGGACAGCTTGAACACTGGAGCTTTCTTT
>17|-|-|TRBJ2-2|TRBV4-1
CASSHPTGRGDTGELFF
TGCGCCAGCAGCCACCCAACAGGGCGAGGTGACACCGGGGAGCTGTTTTTT
>13|-|-|TRBJ2-5|TRBV6-6
CASSRRGVETQYF
TGTGCCAGCAGCCGCAGGGGTGTGGAGACCCAGTACTTC
>17|TRBD2|-|TRBJ2-2|TRBV12-3/TRBV12-4
CASSFSGGPGNTGELFF
TGTGCCAGCAGTTTTAGCGGGGGGCCAGGGAACACCGGGGAGCTGTTTTTT
>14|-|-|TRBJ2-1|TRBV6-1
CANKPRAGAHEQFF
TGTGCCAACAAGCCCCGTGCGGGGGCCCATGAGCAGTTCTTC
>14|-|-|TRBJ1-2|TRBV12-3/TRBV12-4
CASSSRGGGNGYTF
TGTGCCAGCAGTTCCCGAGGAGGGGGGAATGGCTACACCTTC
>18|-|-|TRBJ2-5|TRBV6-5
CASSYSTIPHNAGETQYF
TGTGCCAGCAGTTACTCGACGATCCCCCATAATGCGGGAGAGACCCAGTACTTC
>17|-|-|TRBJ1-1|TRBV12-5
CASGPPDRGKVNTEAFF
TGTGCTAGTGGTCCTCCGGACAGAGGGAAAGTGAACACTGAAGCTTTCTTT
>13|-|-|TRBJ1-4|TRBV24-1
CATSEGDSEKLFF
TGTGCCACCAGTGAAGGTGATTCGGAAAAACTGTTTTTT
>14|TRBD1|few|TRBJ2-3|TRBV11-3
CASSPDRGQDTQYF
TGTGCCAGCAGCCCGGACAGGGGGCAAGATACGCAGTATTTT
>15|-|-|TRBJ2-7|TRBV5-1
CASNLDGTVPDEQYF
TGCGCCAGCAACTTGGATGGGACGGTGCCCGACGAGCAGTACTTC
>13|TRBD1|many|TRBJ2-7|TRBV25-1
CASRTGGSYEQYF
TGTGCCAGCAGGACAGGGGGGTCCTACGAGCAGTACTTC
>15|TRBD2|few|TRBJ2-3|TRBV7-2
CASSLNRAGADTQYF
TGTGCCAGCAGCTTAAATCGAGCGGGGGCGGATACGCAGTATTTT
>13|-|few|TRBJ1-5|TRBV20-1
CSAISQGARPQHF
TGCAGTGCTATATCCCAGGGCGCAAGGCCCCAGCATTTT